The sequence of this T cell receptor (beta chain) was determined in a study of blood T cell repertoires in COVID-19. In the study overall: Material from acute and convalescent COVID-19 was sourced from the United States, Italy and Spain. Nucleic acid was either cDNA or gDNA, and it came from T cells, B-cell-depleted T cells, or PBMCs.

Study processing details: Cell counts per sample came from amplifying reference gene primers. The table came from immunoSEQ multiplex PCR; TCRdb's copy has only in-frame clones and leaves some out. V, J and clone size are taken as reported in that table, and D and trimming were inferred from the DNA itself. The data show 90,000 to 120,000 clones, less than 75% seen once. The CDR3 length is 15 residues. V lost 8 bases and J lost 4; bases outside the gene matches: 14. Germline V gene sequence: CDR1 ENHRY, CDR2 SYGVKD. The chain carries TRBV10-3 and TRBJ2-7, with TRBD1 identical over 7 bases. The sample was peripheral blood. The receptor comes from a woman between 40 and 55 years old with acute or convalescent COVID-19. CDR3 region: CAIQNSQGPTYEQYF. CDR3 bases: TGTGCCATCCAGAACTCACAGGGGCCGACTTACGAGCAGTACTTC.